This entry lists 2 T cell receptor beta chains sequenced from one sample in a study of beta chain features in type 1 diabetes. Findings and caveats of the study: Shorter TCRB CDR3s, moderately but significantly so, marked every one of the four CD4+ subsets in Type 1 diabetes patients.

These receptors' antigens are unknown. Expressed TCRB transcripts were sequenced, since all the RNA that had been isolated was reverse transcribed. This table comes from immunoSEQ multiplex PCR, and its TCRdb copy is limited to in-frame clones, with some not included. The sample lists 150,000 to 200,000 clones, about 8.3% occurring once. The sequenced material came from central memory CD4+ T cells from blood. These receptors all come from a young woman with type 1 diabetes.

The chain uses TRBV7-9 and TRBJ1-2, with D perhaps TRBD1 (5 bases). The CDR3 extends over 12 amino acids. Germline lookup yields CDR1 SEHNR and CDR2 FQNEAQ (reference sequence). V was cut by 1 base and J by 8 bases, with 8 bases left in between. Here the CDR3 DNA reads TGTGCCAGCAGCTTAGGGACATTGGGCTACACCTTC. This encodes CASSLGTLGYTF.

This clone came up a few times. This chain's CDR3 is CASSQGRNEQFF. CDR3 DNA: TGTGCCAGCAGCCAGGGGCGTAATGAGCAGTTCTTC. The chain combines TRBV7-8 with TRBJ2-1; tentatively, D is TRBD1 (6 bases). The CDR3 extends over 12 amino acids. Germline V gene data show CDR1 as SGHVS and CDR2 as FQNEAQ. Trimming cost V 5 bases and J 7 bases, with 9 bases left between them.